The 20 T cell receptor beta chains listed next were all sequenced from one sample in a study of vaccination effects on CD4 cells after COVID-19. These receptors have no known antigen. Before any sequencing was done, the ViraFEST assay used viral peptide pools to expand antigen-specific CD4+ T cells. Investigators separated out CD4+ T cells once around 11 days of culture had passed. This individual contracted SARS-CoV-2 between March and December 2020, as verified by PCR. Some clones are missing from TCRdb's copy, which holds only in-frame ones; the method was immunoSEQ multiplex PCR. The sample yields under 55,000 clones, approximately 72% seen once. The specimen comprised CD4+ T cells from PBMCs cultured with a peptide pool, sampled before COVID-19 vaccination. Receptors originate from a human donor who had a prior SARS-CoV-2 infection.

This clone was seen a few times. The chain has TRBV11-3 and TRBJ2-7; TRBD2 is a possible D gene (6 bases). The CDR3 loop spans 14 amino acids. Per germline, CDR1 SGHNT and CDR2 YENEEA. The ends were cut back, 5 bases at V and 0 bases at J, with 11 bases in the middle. The CDR3 coding sequence is TGTGCCAGCAGCCCCAGACTAGACTCCTACGAGCAGTACTTC. Translated: CASSPRLDSYEQYF.

The chain employs TRBV5-4 and TRBJ1-1, with 7 bases aligning to TRBD1. Germline V CDR1 and CDR2: SGHNT, YYREEE (reference sequence). The CDR3 totals 14 residues. The junction had 7 bases not matched to a gene; V was cut back by 4 bases and J by 4 bases. The CDR3 loop reads CASSRQGSGTEAFF. CDR3 coding DNA: TGTGCCAGCAGCCGACAGGGATCGGGCACTGAAGCTTTCTTT.

The chain joins TRBV3-1 (or the pseudogene TRBV3-2) to TRBJ1-6, with TRBD1 as a possible D gene (6 bases). Trimming took off 4 bases at V and 9 bases at J, with 22 bases between the two ends. The CDR3 loop spans 17 amino acids. CDR1 and CDR2 (germline): LGHDT, YNNKEL (reference sequence). The CDR3 spells CASSPSGAGAIGSPLHF. CDR3 in DNA: TGTGCCAGCAGCCCGTCGGGGGCAGGGGCGATAGGTTCACCCCTCCACTTT.

The chain carries TRBV20-1 and TRBJ2-7; D is perhaps TRBD2 (6 bases). The CDR3 runs 13 residues. CDR1 and CDR2 (germline): DFQATT, SNEGSKA (reference sequence). V was shortened by 3 bases and J by 1 base, with 10 bases between the two germline ends. Written as DNA, the CDR3 is TGCAGTGCTAGTGTCGGGAGTTCCTACGAGCAGTACTTC. Translation gives CSASVGSSYEQYF.

This clone has just a few counts. This sequence joins TRBV21-1 and TRBJ1-6. TRBV21-1 is described as a pseudogene. CDR3 size: 15 residues. The CDR3 is CASSKETWGNSPLHF. The CDR3 DNA sequence: TGTGCCAGCAGCAAAGAAACCTGGGGTAATTCACCCCTCCACTTT.

This rearrangement joins TRBV27 to TRBJ2-3, with 11 bases fitting TRBD1. The CDR3 runs 15 residues. The ends lost 5 bases at V and 5 bases at J; junction bases unmatched: 6. Per germline, CDR1 MNHEY and CDR2 SMNVEV (reference sequence). CDR3 amino acids: CASSGRTGGRDTQYF. CDR3 coding DNA: TGTGCCAGCAGTGGAAGGACAGGGGGCAGAGATACGCAGTATTTT.

V and J are TRBV3-1 (or the pseudogene TRBV3-2) and TRBJ2-6; the D is unclear. Between the trimmed V and J ends, which lost 5 bases and 0 bases, there was a span of 14 bases. CDR1 is LGHDT and CDR2 is YNNKEL in the germline V gene (reference sequence). This CDR3 is 17 amino acids long. CDR3 bases: TGTGCCAGCAGCGCCATGTGGCGGAGCTCTGGGGCCAACGTCCTGACTTTC. This translates into CASSAMWRSSGANVLTF.

The chain links TRBV5-6 to TRBJ2-5, with 7 bases aligning to TRBD2. The CDR3 covers 14 residues. The V gene's germline CDR1 is SGHDT and CDR2 YYEEEE. V shed 3 bases, J shed 5 bases, and the junction held 7 bases outside the gene matches. The CDR3 DNA follows: TGTGCCAGCAGCTCGAGACTAGCAGGGGAGACCCAGTACTTC. Encoded protein: CASSSRLAGETQYF.

This chain links TRBV7-3 with TRBJ2-2; D gene ambiguous. Germline V lookup: CDR1 SGHTA, CDR2 FQGTGA. V lost 2 bases and J lost 0, with 7 bases in between. The length of the CDR3 is 15 residues. The CDR3: CASSLGPPNTGELFF. The CDR3, as DNA: TGTGCCAGCAGCTTAGGGCCCCCGAACACCGGGGAGCTGTTTTTT.

The rearrangement joins TRBV10-3 to TRBJ1-6; D may be TRBD1 (5 bases). Trimming shortened V by 8 bases and J by 8 bases, and 16 bases separated the two germline ends. The germline gives CDR1 ENHRY, CDR2 SYGVKD. The CDR3 extends over 14 amino acids. The CDR3 region has the DNA TGTGCCATCCTGGGGTGGGGGAGAGATTCACCCCTCCACTTT. Encoded protein: CAILGWGRDSPLHF.

The chain links TRBV7-9 to TRBJ1-4; 9 bases are a match to TRBD1. There are 15 residues in the CDR3. CDR1 and CDR2 (germline): SEHNR, FQNEAQ (reference sequence). Trimming at V came to 5 bases and at J to 8 bases, leaving 9 bases not matched to a gene. CDR3 sequence reads: CASSNRTGEGEKLFF. DNA of the CDR3: TGTGCCAGCAGCAACCGGACAGGGGAAGGAGAAAAACTGTTTTTT.

This chain links TRBV11-3 with TRBJ1-6; no firm D call. Germline V CDR1 and CDR2: SGHNT, YENEEA. V was pared by 0 bases and J by 3 bases, with 6 bases between. The CDR3 is made up of 15 amino acids. Here the CDR3 reads CASSLEGYYNSPLHF. Written as DNA, the CDR3 is TGTGCCAGCAGCTTAGAGGGCTACTATAATTCACCCCTCCACTTT.

J is TRBJ1-1 and V is TRBV6-4, with D perhaps matching TRBD1 (5 bases). Germline V gives CDR1 MRHNA, CDR2 SNTAGT. Trimming took 4 bases from V and 2 from J, leaving 8 bases between them. CDR3 length equals 13 residues. The CDR3, as DNA: TGTGCCAGCAGTGTCAGGGCTAACACTGAAGCTTTCTTT. Amino acids: CASSVRANTEAFF.

This clone has just one count. The chain has TRBV18 and TRBJ1-3, with unresolved D. Germline CDR1 is KGHSH and CDR2 is LQKENI. The V end lost 3 bases, the J end lost 7 bases, and 16 bases lay between the germline ends. The CDR3 loop spans 15 amino acids. The DNA for the CDR3 is TGTGCCAGCTCACCCCAAGGAGGTTTAAGGAACACCATATATTTT. Its protein is CASSPQGGLRNTIYF.

The chain links TRBV27 to TRBJ1-2; D remains ambiguous. V was pared by 0 bases and J by 5 bases, with 10 bases between. CDR1 is MNHEY and CDR2 is SMNVEV in the germline V gene (reference sequence). The CDR3 has 14 amino acids. The CDR3 region has the DNA TGTGCCAGCAGTTTATCGGCCCGTAGGTATGGCTACACCTTC. Protein sequence: CASSLSARRYGYTF.

The chain is built from TRBV3-1 (or the pseudogene TRBV3-2) and TRBJ2-7; perhaps TRBD1 as D (6 bases). Trimming shortened V by 2 bases and J by 13 bases, and 15 bases separated the two germline ends. CDR1 is LGHDT, CDR2 YNNKEL, per germline (reference sequence). The CDR3 is 12 amino acids. This CDR3 reads CASSQTLQGIYF. CDR3 DNA: TGTGCCAGCAGCCAAACATTACAGGGTATATACTTC.

The CDR3 region has the DNA TGTGCCAGTAGTATAACTTCGGGGGCTAGCGGGAGAGGCGAGCAGTACTTC. As protein: CASSITSGASGRGEQYF. The chain has TRBV19 and TRBJ2-7; TRBD2 aligns across 10 bases. CDR1 LNHDA and CDR2 SQIVND come from the germline V gene (reference sequence). The CDR3 is 17 amino acids. V dropped 2 bases and J dropped 6; count of bases not matched to a gene: 13.

This rearrangement joins TRBV3-1 (or the pseudogene TRBV3-2) to TRBJ2-7; no reliable D call. Germline V gives CDR1 LGHDT, CDR2 YNNKEL (reference sequence). CDR3 length equals 14 residues. The ends were cut back, 3 bases at V and 2 bases at J, with 11 bases in the middle. The CDR3 DNA reads TGTGCCAGCAGCCAGTCCTATACAGCCTACGAGCAGTACTTC. Translating it yields CASSQSYTAYEQYF.

This sequence joins TRBV7-2 and TRBJ2-6, with D unclear. V shed 1 base and J shed 0 bases, with 13 bases lying between them. This CDR3 is 18 amino acids long. Germline V gene data show CDR1 as SGHTA and CDR2 as FQGNSA. In DNA form, the CDR3 reads TGTGCCAGCAGCTTAGACGTACCCTATGGCTCTGGGGCCAACGTCCTGACTTTC. Protein: CASSLDVPYGSGANVLTF.

The chain links TRBV30 to TRBJ1-3; maybe TRBD1 (6 bases). With 5 bases removed from V and 0 bases from J, the gap between germline ends came to 14 bases. The CDR3 has 15 amino acids. CDR1 and CDR2 from the germline V gene are GTSNPN and SVGIG (reference sequence). The CDR3 region is CAWVAGTPSGNTIYF. CDR3 nucleotide sequence: TGTGCCTGGGTGGCAGGGACACCCTCTGGAAACACCATATATTTT.